The clone carrying this T cell receptor beta chain was seen once. As originally analysed: Reference gene primer amplification gave estimated nucleated cell counts. Profiling relied on immunoSEQ multiplex PCR, and the TCRdb table lists in-frame clones only, not all of them. That table furnishes V, J and clone size, whereas the DNA furnished D and trimming. The sample consists of about 69,000 clones, 90% of them appearing once. The data are from a study of blood T cell repertoires in COVID-19. Whole-study context: The samples span acute and convalescent COVID-19 from the United States, Italy and Spain. Sources were T cells, B-cell-depleted T cells, or PBMCs; the material itself was cDNA or gDNA.

This CDR3 has 15 amino acids. V shed 9 bases and J shed 0 bases, with 15 bases lying between them. CDR1 LNHDA and CDR2 SQIVND come from the germline V gene (reference sequence). The receptor was isolated from a woman younger than 35 with acute or convalescent COVID-19. Sequences were obtained from peripheral blood. The chain uses TRBV19 and TRBJ1-3, with a weak D call TRBD1 (5 bases). CDR3 sequence (DNA): TGTGCCAGCGACCGGGGGTGGGGCTCTGGAAACACCATATATTTT. Translated: CASDRGWGSGNTIYF.